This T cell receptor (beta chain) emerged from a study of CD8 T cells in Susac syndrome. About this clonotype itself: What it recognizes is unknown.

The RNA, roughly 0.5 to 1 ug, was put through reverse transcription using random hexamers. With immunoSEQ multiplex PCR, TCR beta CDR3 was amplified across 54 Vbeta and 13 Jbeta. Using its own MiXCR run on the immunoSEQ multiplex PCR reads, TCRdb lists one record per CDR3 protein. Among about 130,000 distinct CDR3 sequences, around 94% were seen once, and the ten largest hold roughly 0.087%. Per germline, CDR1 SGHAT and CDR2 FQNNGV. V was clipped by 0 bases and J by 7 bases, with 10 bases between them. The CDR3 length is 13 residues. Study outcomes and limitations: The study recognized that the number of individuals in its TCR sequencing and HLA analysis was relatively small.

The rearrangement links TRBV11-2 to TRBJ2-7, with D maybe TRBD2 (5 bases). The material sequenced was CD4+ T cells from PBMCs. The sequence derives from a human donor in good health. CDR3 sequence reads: CASSLESPGEQYF. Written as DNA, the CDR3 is TGTGCCAGCAGCTTAGAAAGCCCGGGGGAGCAGTACTTC. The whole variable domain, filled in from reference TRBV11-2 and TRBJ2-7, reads EAGVAQSPRYKIIEKRQSVAFWCNPISGHATLYWYQQILGQGPKLLIQFQNNGVVDDSQLPKDRFSAERLKGVDSTLKIQPAKLEDSAVYLCASSLESPGEQYFGPGTRLTVT.